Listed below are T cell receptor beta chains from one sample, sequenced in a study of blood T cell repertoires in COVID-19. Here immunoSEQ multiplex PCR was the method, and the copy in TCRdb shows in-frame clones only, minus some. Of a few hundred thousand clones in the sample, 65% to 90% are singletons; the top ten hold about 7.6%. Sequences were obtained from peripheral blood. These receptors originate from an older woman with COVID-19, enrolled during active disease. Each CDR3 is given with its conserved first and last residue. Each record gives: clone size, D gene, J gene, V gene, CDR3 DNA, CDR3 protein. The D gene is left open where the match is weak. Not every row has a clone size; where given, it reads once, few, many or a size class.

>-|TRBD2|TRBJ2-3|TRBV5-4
TGTGCCAGCAGCTCGGTTCTCAGCGGGGGGACAGATACGCAGTATTTT
CASSSVLSGGTDTQYF
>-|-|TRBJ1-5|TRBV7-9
TGTGCCAGCAGCTCGGGGGGGAGGCCCCAGCATTTT
CASSSGGRPQHF
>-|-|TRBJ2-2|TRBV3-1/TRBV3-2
TGTGCCAGCAGCGACAGGGAGGCCGGGGAGCTGTTTTTT
CASSDREAGELFF
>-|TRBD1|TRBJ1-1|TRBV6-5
TGTGCCAGCAGAGACAGGGGACTTAACACTGAAGCTTTCTTT
CASRDRGLNTEAFF
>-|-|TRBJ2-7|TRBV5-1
TGCGCCAGCAGCCTAGGACAGATTAAAGACGAGCAGTACTTC
CASSLGQIKDEQYF
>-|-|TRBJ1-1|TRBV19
TGTGCCAGTAGTATTGCATCGGTCGGTTACGAAGCTTTCTTT
CASSIASVGYEAFF
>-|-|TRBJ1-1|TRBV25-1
TGTGCCAGCACCCCCCCGGGTCCCCAACGAGCTTTCTTT
CASTPPGPQRAFF
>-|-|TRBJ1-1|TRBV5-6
TGTGCCAGCAGACCGGGAATTATGAACACTGAAGCTTTCTTT
CASRPGIMNTEAFF
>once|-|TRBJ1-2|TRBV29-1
TGCAGCGTTGAATTAATAAGGAGTGTTACAGGGAGCTATGGCTACACCTTC
CSVELIRSVTGSYGYTF
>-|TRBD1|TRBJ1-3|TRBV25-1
TGTGCCAGTACCCCGACAGGGTCCTCTGGAAACACCATATATTTT
CASTPTGSSGNTIYF